This T cell receptor beta chain was captured by sequencing in a study of CD8 T cells in Susac syndrome. The authors reverse transcribed roughly 0.5 to 1 ug RNA with random hexamers. The immunoSEQ assay covered 54 Vbeta and 13 Jbeta segments for CDR3. Each CDR3 protein gets one entry after TCRdb re-called the immunoSEQ multiplex PCR reads with MiXCR. Counted here are about 100,000 distinct CDR3 sequences, about 95% occurring once; the ten biggest clones make up 0.3%. Looked up from germline, CDR1 is SGHDT and CDR2 is YYEEEE. The CDR3 runs to 13 residues. V gave up 4 bases and J gave up 2 bases, with 9 bases separating them. High-throughput TCR beta sequencing covered peripheral CD8+ and CD4+ T cells.

This chain uses TRBV5-6 with TRBJ2-5; D is undetermined. Sample: CD8+ T cells from PBMCs. This TCR derives from a human donor with Susac syndrome. The CDR3 protein is CASSPQIQETQYF. The CDR3 DNA sequence: TGTGCCAGCAGCCCGCAGATTCAAGAGACCCAGTACTTC. The full variable domain, with the rest looked up from reference TRBV5-6 and TRBJ2-5, is DAGVTQSPTHLIKTRGQQVTLRCSPKSGHDTVSWYQQALGQGPQFIFQYYEEEERQRGNFPDRFSGHQFPNYSSELNVNALLLGDSALYLCASSPQIQETQYFGPGTRLLVL.